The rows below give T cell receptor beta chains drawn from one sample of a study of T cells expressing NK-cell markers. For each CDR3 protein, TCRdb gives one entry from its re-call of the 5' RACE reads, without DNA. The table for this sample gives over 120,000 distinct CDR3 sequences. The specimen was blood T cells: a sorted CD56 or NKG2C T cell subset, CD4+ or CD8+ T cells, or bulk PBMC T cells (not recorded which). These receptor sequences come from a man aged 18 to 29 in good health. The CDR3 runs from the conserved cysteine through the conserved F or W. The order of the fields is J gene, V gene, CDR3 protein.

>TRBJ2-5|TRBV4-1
CASSQEGVAENPIETQYF
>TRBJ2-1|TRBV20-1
CSARSQREAWNEQFF
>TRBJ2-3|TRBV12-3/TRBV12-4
CASSYGTGEDTQYF
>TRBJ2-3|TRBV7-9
CAIPNLIPPSTDTQYF
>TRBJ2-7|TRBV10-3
CAISEVPDSYEQYF
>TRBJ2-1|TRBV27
CASSSRLAGLYEQFF
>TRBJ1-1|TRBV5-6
CASSLDLSTEAFF
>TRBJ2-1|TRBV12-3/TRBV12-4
CASSWAWDEQFF
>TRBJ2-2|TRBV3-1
CASSQDTPTGELFF
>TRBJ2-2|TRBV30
CAWEGGPVVGELFF
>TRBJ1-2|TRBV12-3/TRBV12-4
CALQSTDYGYTF
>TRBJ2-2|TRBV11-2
CASSLGAGTYTGELFF
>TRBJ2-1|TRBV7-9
CASSLVASGPYNEQFF
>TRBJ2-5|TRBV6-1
CASSLTSGQETQYF
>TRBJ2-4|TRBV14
CASSQAAGNIQYF
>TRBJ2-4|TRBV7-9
CASSGTSGRASLNIQYF